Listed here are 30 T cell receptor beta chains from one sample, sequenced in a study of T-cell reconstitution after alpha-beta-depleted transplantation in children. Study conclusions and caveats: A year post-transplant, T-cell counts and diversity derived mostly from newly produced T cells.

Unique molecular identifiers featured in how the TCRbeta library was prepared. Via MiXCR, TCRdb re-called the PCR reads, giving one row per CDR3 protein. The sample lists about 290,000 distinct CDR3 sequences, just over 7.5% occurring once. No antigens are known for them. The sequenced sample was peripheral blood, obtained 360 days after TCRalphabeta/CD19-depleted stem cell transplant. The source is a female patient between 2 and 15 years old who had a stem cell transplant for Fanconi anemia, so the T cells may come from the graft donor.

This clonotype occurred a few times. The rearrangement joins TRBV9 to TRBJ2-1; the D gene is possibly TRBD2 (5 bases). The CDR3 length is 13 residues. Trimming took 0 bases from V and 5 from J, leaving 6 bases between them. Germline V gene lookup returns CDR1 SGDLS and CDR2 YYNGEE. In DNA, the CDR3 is TGTGCCAGCAGCGTAGGAGGGCACAATGAGCAGTTCTTC. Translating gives CASSVGGHNEQFF.

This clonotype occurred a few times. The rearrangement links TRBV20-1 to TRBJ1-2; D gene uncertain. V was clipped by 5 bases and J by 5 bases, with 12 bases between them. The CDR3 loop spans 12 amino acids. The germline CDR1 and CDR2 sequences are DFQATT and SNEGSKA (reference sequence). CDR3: CSASQTHYGYTF. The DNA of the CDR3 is TGCAGTGCTTCTCAGACTCATTATGGCTACACCTTC.

The chain's CDR3 is CSARGQGDHAETEAFF. The CDR3 nucleotides read TGCAGTGCTAGAGGCCAGGGGGATCACGCGGAAACTGAAGCTTTCTTT. The J gene is TRBJ1-1, the V gene TRBV20-1; 7 positions agree with TRBD1. CDR3 length: 16 residues. Trimming took 1 base from V and 5 from J; bases not matched to a gene: 13. CDR1 and CDR2 (germline): DFQATT, SNEGSKA (reference sequence).

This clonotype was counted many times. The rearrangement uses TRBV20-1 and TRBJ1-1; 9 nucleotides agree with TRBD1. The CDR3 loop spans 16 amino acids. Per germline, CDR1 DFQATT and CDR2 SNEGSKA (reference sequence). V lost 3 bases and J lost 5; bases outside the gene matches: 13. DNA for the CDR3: TGCAGTGCTAGGAGGGAAGCCGGGACAGGGTATACTGAAGCTTTCTTT. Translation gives CSARREAGTGYTEAFF.

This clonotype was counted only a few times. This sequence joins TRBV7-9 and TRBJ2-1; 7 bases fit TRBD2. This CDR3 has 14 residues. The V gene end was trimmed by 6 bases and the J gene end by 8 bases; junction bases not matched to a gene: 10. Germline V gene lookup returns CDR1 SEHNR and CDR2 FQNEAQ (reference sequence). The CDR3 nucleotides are TGTGCCAGCAGTATCCTAGCGGAAATGTATGAGCAGTTCTTC. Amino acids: CASSILAEMYEQFF.

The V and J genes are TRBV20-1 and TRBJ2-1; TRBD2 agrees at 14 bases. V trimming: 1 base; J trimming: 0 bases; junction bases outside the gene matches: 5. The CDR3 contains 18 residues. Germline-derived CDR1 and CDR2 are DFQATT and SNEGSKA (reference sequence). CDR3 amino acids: CSARAWTSGGPSYNEQFF. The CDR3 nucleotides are TGCAGTGCTAGAGCGTGGACTAGCGGGGGGCCCTCCTACAATGAGCAGTTCTTC.

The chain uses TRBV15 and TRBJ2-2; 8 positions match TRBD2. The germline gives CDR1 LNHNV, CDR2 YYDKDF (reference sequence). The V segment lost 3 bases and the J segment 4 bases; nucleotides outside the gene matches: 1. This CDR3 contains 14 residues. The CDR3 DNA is TGTGCCACCAGCAGGGGGACTAGCACCGGGGAGCTGTTTTTT. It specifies CATSRGTSTGELFF.

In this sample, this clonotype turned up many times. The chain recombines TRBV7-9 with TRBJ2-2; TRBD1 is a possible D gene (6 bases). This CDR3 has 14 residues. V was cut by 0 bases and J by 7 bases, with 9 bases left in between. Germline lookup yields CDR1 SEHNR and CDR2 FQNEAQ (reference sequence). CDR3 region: CASSLAGADGELFF. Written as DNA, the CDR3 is TGTGCCAGCAGCTTAGCGGGGGCTGACGGGGAGCTGTTTTTT. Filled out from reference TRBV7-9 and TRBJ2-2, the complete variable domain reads DTGVSQNPRHKITKRGQNVTFRCDPISEHNRLYWYRQTLGQGPEFLTYFQNEAQLEKSRLLSDRFSAERPKGSFSTLEIQRTEQGDSAMYLCASSLAGADGELFFGEGSRLTVL.

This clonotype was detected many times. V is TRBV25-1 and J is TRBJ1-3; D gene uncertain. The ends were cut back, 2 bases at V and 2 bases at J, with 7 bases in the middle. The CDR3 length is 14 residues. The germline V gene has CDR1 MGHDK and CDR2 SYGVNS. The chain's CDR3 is CASSEVGTGNTIYF. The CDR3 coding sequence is TGTGCCAGCAGTGAAGTAGGAACTGGAAACACCATATATTTT. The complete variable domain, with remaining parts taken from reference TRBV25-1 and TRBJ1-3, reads EADIYQTPRYLVIGTGKKITLECSQTMGHDKMYWYQQDPGMELHLIHYSYGVNSTEKGDLSSESTVSRIRTEHFPLTLESARPSHTSQYLCASSEVGTGNTIYFGEGSWLTVV.

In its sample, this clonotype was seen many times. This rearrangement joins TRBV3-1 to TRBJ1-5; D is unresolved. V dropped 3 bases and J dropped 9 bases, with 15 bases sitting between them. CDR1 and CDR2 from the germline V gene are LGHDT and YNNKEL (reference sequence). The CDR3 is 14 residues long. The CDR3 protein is CASSQGPTGRPQHF. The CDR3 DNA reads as TGTGCCAGCAGCCAGGGTCCTACCGGGAGGCCCCAGCATTTT.

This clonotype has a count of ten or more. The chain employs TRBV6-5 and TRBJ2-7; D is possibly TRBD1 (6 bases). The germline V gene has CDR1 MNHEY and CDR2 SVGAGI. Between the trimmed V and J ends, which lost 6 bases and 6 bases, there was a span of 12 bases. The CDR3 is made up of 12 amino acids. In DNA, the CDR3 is TGTGCCAGCAGATCCTACAGGGCCGAGCAGTACTTC. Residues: CASRSYRAEQYF.

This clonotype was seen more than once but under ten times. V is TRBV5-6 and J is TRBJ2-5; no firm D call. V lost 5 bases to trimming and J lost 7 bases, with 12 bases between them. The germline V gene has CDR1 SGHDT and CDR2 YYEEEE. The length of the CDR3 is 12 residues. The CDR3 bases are TGTGCCAGCAGTCATACAGATGGGACCCAGTACTTC. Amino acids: CASSHTDGTQYF. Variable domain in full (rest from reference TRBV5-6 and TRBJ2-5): DAGVTQSPTHLIKTRGQQVTLRCSPKSGHDTVSWYQQALGQGPQFIFQYYEEEERQRGNFPDRFSGHQFPNYSSELNVNALLLGDSALYLCASSHTDGTQYFGPGTRLLVL.

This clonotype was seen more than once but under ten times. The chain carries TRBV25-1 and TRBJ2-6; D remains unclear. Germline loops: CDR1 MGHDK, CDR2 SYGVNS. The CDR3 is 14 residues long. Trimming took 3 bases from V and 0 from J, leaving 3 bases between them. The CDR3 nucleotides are TGTGCCAGCAGTGAGGTCTCTGGGGCCAACGTCCTGACTTTC. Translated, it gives CASSEVSGANVLTF. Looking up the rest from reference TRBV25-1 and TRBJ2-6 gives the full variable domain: EADIYQTPRYLVIGTGKKITLECSQTMGHDKMYWYQQDPGMELHLIHYSYGVNSTEKGDLSSESTVSRIRTEHFPLTLESARPSHTSQYLCASSEVSGANVLTFGAGSRLTVL.

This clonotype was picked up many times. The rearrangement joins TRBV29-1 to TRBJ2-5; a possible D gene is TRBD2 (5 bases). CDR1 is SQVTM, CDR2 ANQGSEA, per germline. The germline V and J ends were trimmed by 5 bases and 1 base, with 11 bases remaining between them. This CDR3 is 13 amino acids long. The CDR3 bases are TGCAGCGTTTCGGAGGCACCCCAAGAGACCCAGTACTTC. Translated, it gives CSVSEAPQETQYF.

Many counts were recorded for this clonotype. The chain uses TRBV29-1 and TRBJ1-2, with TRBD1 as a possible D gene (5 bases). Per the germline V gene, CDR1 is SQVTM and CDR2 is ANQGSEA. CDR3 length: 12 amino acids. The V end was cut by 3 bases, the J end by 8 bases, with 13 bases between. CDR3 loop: CSVEGTYGGYTF. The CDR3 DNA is TGCAGCGTTGAGGGGACTTACGGGGGCTACACCTTC.

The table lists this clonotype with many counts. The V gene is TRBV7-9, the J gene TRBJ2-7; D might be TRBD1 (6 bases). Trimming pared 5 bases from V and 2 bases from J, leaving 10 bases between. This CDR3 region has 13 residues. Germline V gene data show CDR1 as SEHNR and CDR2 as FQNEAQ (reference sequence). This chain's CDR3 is CASSPGQPYEQYF. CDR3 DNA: TGTGCCAGCAGCCCCGGACAGCCCTACGAGCAGTACTTC. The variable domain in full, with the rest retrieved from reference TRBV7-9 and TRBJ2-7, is DTGVSQNPRHKITKRGQNVTFRCDPISEHNRLYWYRQTLGQGPEFLTYFQNEAQLEKSRLLSDRFSAERPKGSFSTLEIQRTEQGDSAMYLCASSPGQPYEQYFGPGTRLTVT.

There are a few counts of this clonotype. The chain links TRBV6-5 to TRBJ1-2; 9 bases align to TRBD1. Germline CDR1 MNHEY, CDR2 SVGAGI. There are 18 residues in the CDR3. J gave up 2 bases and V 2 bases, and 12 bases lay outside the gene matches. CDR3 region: CASSYVRTGDGQNYGYTF. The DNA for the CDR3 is TGTGCCAGCAGTTACGTTAGGACAGGGGATGGCCAGAACTATGGCTACACCTTC.

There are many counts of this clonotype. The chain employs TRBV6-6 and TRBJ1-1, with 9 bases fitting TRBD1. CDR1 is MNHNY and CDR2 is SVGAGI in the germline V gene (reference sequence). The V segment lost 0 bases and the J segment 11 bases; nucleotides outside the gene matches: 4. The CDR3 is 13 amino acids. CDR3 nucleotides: TGTGCCAGCAGTTACTCGGGGACAGGGATCGCTTTCTTT. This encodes CASSYSGTGIAFF.

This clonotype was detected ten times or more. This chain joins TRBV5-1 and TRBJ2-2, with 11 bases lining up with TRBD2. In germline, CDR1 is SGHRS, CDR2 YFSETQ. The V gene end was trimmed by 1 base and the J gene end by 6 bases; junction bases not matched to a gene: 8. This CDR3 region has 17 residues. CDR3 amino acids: CASSLLLAGDGSGELFF. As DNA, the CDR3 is TGCGCCAGCAGCTTGCTACTAGCGGGAGACGGATCCGGGGAGCTGTTTTTT. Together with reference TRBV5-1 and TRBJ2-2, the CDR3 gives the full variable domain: KAGVTQTPRYLIKTRGQQVTLSCSPISGHRSVSWYQQTPGQGLQFLFEYFSETQRNKGNFPGRFSGRQFSNSRSEMNVSTLELGDSALYLCASSLLLAGDGSGELFFGEGSRLTVL.

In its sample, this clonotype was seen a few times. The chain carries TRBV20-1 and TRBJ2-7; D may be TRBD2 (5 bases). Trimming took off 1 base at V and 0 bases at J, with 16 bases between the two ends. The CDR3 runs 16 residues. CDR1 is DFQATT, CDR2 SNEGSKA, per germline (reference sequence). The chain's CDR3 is CSARGTAGSLSYEQYF. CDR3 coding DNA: TGCAGTGCTAGAGGGACGGCGGGCTCCCTCTCCTACGAGCAGTACTTC.

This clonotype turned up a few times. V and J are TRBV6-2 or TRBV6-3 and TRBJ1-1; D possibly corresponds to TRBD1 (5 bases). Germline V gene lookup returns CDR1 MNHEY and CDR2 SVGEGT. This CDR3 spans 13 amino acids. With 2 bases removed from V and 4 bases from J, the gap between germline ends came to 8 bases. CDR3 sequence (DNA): TGTGCCAGCAGTTACCTGGGACTCACTGAAGCTTTCTTT. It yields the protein CASSYLGLTEAFF.

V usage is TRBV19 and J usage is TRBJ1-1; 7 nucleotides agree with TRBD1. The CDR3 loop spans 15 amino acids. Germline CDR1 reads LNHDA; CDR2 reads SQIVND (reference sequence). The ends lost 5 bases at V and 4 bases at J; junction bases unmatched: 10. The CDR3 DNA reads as TGTGCCAGTAGTTGGGGAATACAGGGGAGCACTGAAGCTTTCTTT. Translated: CASSWGIQGSTEAFF.

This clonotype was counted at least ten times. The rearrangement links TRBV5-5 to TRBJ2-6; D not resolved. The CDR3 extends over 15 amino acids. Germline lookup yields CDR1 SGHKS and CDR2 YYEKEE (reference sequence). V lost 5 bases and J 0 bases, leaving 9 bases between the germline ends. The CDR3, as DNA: TGTGCCAGCAGTCCAGTAACCTCTGGGGCCAACGTCCTGACTTTC. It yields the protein CASSPVTSGANVLTF.

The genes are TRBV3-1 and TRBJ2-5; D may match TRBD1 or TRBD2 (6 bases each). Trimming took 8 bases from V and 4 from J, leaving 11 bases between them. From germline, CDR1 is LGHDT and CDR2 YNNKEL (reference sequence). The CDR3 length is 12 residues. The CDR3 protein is CASARGGETQYF. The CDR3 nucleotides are TGTGCCAGCGCCAGGGGAGGAGAGACCCAGTACTTC.

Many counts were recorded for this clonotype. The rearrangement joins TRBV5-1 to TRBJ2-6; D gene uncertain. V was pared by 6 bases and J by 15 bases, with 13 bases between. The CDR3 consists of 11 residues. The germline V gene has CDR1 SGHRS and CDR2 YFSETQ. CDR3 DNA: TGCGCCAGCACCATCTCCGGCGACCTGACTTTC. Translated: CASTISGDLTF.

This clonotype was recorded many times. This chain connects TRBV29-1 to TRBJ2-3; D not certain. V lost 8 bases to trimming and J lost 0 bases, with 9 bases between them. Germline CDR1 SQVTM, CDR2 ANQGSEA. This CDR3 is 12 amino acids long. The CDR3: CSFTSSTDTQYF. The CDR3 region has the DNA TGCAGCTTCACATCTAGCACAGATACGCAGTATTTT.

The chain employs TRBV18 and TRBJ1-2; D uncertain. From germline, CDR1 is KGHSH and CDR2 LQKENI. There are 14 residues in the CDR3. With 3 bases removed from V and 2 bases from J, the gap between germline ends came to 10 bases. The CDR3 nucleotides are TGTGCCAGCTCACCTGTCGCAGGAAACTATGGCTACACCTTC. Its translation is CASSPVAGNYGYTF.

CDR3 bases: TGTGCCAGCAGCTTAGGGGGACCGGCCGGAAACACCATATATTTT. It translates to CASSLGGPAGNTIYF. The chain has TRBV7-9 and TRBJ1-3, with a tentative D call TRBD1 (5 bases). Germline lookup yields CDR1 SEHNR and CDR2 FQNEAQ (reference sequence). CDR3 size: 15 residues. Deletions cut 1 base from V and 4 bases from J, with 11 bases between.

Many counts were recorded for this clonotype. CDR3 in amino acids: CATHNRVNTETQYF. The CDR3 bases are TGCGCCACCCACAACAGGGTTAATACGGAGACCCAGTACTTC. The chain has TRBV10-2 and TRBJ2-5, with D tentatively TRBD1 (6 bases). The V end lost 10 bases, the J end lost 5 bases, and 20 bases lay between the germline ends. Germline loops: CDR1 WSHSY, CDR2 SAAADI. This CDR3 region has 14 residues.

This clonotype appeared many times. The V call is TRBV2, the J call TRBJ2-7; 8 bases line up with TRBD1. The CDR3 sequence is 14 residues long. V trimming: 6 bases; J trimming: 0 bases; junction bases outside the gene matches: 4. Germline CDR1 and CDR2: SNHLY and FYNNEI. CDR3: CASRDRAGSYEQYF. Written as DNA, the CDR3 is TGTGCCAGCAGGGACAGGGCGGGCTCCTACGAGCAGTACTTC. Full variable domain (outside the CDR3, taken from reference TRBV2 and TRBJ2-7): EPEVTQTPSHQVTQMGQEVILRCVPISNHLYFYWYRQILGQKVEFLVSFYNNEISEKSEIFDDQFSVERPDGSNFTLKIRSTKLEDSAMYFCASRDRAGSYEQYFGPGTRLTVT.